This T cell receptor (beta chain) was retrieved from a study of blood T cells in healthy people across ages. The V end was cut by 4 bases, the J end by 4 bases, with 10 bases between. Per germline, CDR1 MNHEY and CDR2 SMNVEV (reference sequence). CDR3 length equals 13 residues. In this sample, this clonotype turned up once. A second PCR, run for about 7 to 11 cycles, used a sample-barcoded 5' primer plus a J-beta primer mix. MiXCR, run by TCRdb on the 5' RACE reads, gives a single entry per CDR3 protein. The sample carries 1.4 million or so distinct CDR3 sequences, 42% recorded once. The TCR comes from a woman aged 18-29 years in good health. Sequencing was done on a sample of blood. This chain joins TRBV27 and TRBJ1-1; D might be TRBD1 (6 bases). The CDR3 DNA is TGTGCCAGCAGTTGGGGGGCGGGCACTGAAGCTTTCTTT. Protein sequence: CASSWGAGTEAFF.